In this sample, the clone carrying this TCR beta chain turned up a few times. Its target is unknown. Naive CD4+ T cells were purified with Tregs depleted by CD25. General study points: The larger-cohort validation was restricted to a single TCR beta V-J rearrangement rather than whole repertoires. Tumor-infiltrating Treg TCR alpha and beta sequences overlapped most with tumor naive CD4+ T cells, then blood naive.

Semi-nested PCR with Nested Universal Primer A followed constant-region reverse priming of full-length variable regions. TCRdb re-analysed the 5' RACE reads in MiXCR, keeping a single row per CDR3 protein. The data show tens of thousands of distinct CDR3 sequences, with under 20% seen just once and under 3.5% held by the top ten. The CDR3 covers 12 residues. Losses at the gene ends were 4 bases for V and 11 bases for J; bases not matched to a gene: 4. Looked up from germline, CDR1 is SGHNT and CDR2 is YYREEE (reference sequence). Sequenced input: naive CD4+ T cells sorted from a lymph node. Subset here: naive CD4+ T cells, CD4+CD45RA+CD25-. The rearrangement joins TRBV5-4 to TRBJ1-2, with TRBD1 identical over 11 bases. The TCR was taken from a female donor with breast cancer. DNA of the CDR3: TGTGCCAGCAGCCTCGGGACAGGGGGTTACACCTTC. Its protein is CASSLGTGGYTF.